Each of the 13 T cell receptor beta chains below was sequenced from the same sample in a study of cytomegalovirus exposure and HLA in healthy donors. Vbeta (60) and Jbeta (13) primers were used in the PCR. Using immunoSEQ multiplex PCR, the repertoire was profiled, and TCRdb retains in-frame clones only, with some absent. The table records 120,000 or so clones, 78% of them present only once. The sample comprised PBMCs. The origin of the receptors is a man aged 30 to 39 in good health and CMV-seropositive.

This clone turned up a few times. The chain joins TRBV18 to TRBJ2-5; TRBD2 aligns across 10 bases. Germline lookup yields CDR1 KGHSH and CDR2 LQKENI. The CDR3 runs 19 residues. Trimming removed 0 bases from V and 5 bases from J; junction bases left unmatched: 15. CDR3 in DNA: TGTGCCAGCTCACCACCCCTAGCGGGAGCCCGCCCCGGCTGGGAGACCCAGTACTTC. Protein: CASSPPLAGARPGWETQYF. Based on the CDR3 plus reference TRBV18 and TRBJ2-5, the full variable domain is NAGVMQNPRHLVRRRGQEARLRCSPMKGHSHVYWYRQLPEEGLKFMVYLQKENIIDESGMPKERFSAEFPKEGPSILRIQQVVRGDSAAYFCASSPPLAGARPGWETQYFGPGTRLLVL.

The chain couples TRBV5-4 to TRBJ2-7; TRBD2 agrees at 8 bases. V lost 4 bases and J lost 7; bases outside the gene matches: 13. CDR1 is SGHNT and CDR2 is YYREEE in the germline V gene (reference sequence). The CDR3 runs to 15 residues. The CDR3 DNA follows: TGTGCCAGCAGCCCGGGGCGGGAGGTAGGGGGGGAGCAGTACTTC. Amino acid sequence: CASSPGREVGGEQYF.

Turning to this clone: The junction does not match germline at one end; this may be a read error. This chain links TRBV4-2 with TRBJ2-1, with a weak D call TRBD2 (6 bases). Germline V gene sequence: CDR1 LGHNA, CDR2 YNFKEQ. CDR3 length: 14 amino acids. The CDR3, as DNA: TGTGCCAGCAGCCAAGGTTTAGCGGCCCGCGCTACCCTCTTC. Residues: CASSQGLAARATLF.

The CDR3 region is CASSLEGASVSGYTF. The CDR3 nucleotides read TGCGCCAGCAGCTTGGAGGGGGCCTCGGTGTCTGGCTACACCTTC. This sequence joins TRBV5-1 and TRBJ1-2; 7 bases line up with TRBD1. CDR3 length: 15 amino acids. V was clipped by 0 bases and J by 7 bases; unmatched bases: 9. The germline V gene has CDR1 SGHRS and CDR2 YFSETQ.

A single count supports this clone. This chain joins TRBV10-3 and TRBJ2-1; 9 bases line up with TRBD2. The junction had 18 bases not matched to a gene; V was cut back by 7 bases and J by 8 bases. This CDR3 region has 17 residues. Looked up from germline, CDR1 is ENHRY and CDR2 is SYGVKD. CDR3 protein: CAITSTSGLYPRDEQFF. Here the CDR3 DNA reads TGTGCCATCACCTCGACTAGCGGCCTATACCCGAGGGATGAGCAGTTCTTC.

V gene TRBV6-6 combines with J gene TRBJ2-3; weak D call: TRBD2 (6 bases). The V end lost 5 bases, the J end lost 2 bases, and 14 bases lay between the germline ends. CDR1 MNHNY and CDR2 SVGAGI come from the germline V gene (reference sequence). CDR3 size: 15 residues. DNA of the CDR3: TGTGCCAGCAGTCGGGGGACTGATCACACAGATACGCAGTATTTT. It encodes CASSRGTDHTDTQYF.

This clone was observed a single time. The sample has other DNA sequences that encode this CDR3 too. The chain combines TRBV5-1 with TRBJ2-3; D possibly corresponds to TRBD1 (5 bases). V was cut by 0 bases and J by 0 bases, with 8 bases left in between. This CDR3 has 15 residues. Looked up from germline, CDR1 is SGHRS and CDR2 is YFSETQ. The CDR3 DNA follows: TGCGCCAGCAGCTTGGCCGGACAAAGCACAGATACGCAGTATTTT. It yields the protein CASSLAGQSTDTQYF.

This rearrangement joins TRBV27 to TRBJ1-1; the D gene is possibly TRBD1 (5 bases). CDR1 and CDR2 (germline): MNHEY, SMNVEV (reference sequence). The CDR3 is 15 residues long. V dropped 3 bases and J dropped 1 base, with 12 bases sitting between them. The CDR3 DNA reads TGTGCCAGCAGTTTGGTACGGCAGGGGAACACTGAAGCTTTCTTT. It yields the protein CASSLVRQGNTEAFF.

This sequence joins TRBV5-1 and TRBJ1-4; D gene ambiguous. Per germline, CDR1 SGHRS and CDR2 YFSETQ. The CDR3 is 15 residues long. The V end lost 0 bases, the J end lost 4 bases, and 10 bases lay between the germline ends. The CDR3 nucleotides are TGCGCCAGCAGCTTGGGATCAGGATTTAATGAAAAACTGTTTTTT. Encoded protein: CASSLGSGFNEKLFF.

This clone was seen a few times. CDR3 loop: CASSVGGLGGGIEQFF. The CDR3, as DNA: TGTGCCAGCAGCGTAGGAGGACTAGGAGGGGGGATTGAGCAGTTCTTC. The chain carries TRBV9 and TRBJ2-1; TRBD2 might be the D (7 bases). Germline V gene lookup returns CDR1 SGDLS and CDR2 YYNGEE. CDR3 length equals 16 residues. Trimming cost V 0 bases and J 9 bases, with 19 bases left between them.

This sequence joins TRBV7-2 and TRBJ1-2; D not certain. Germline V CDR1 and CDR2: SGHTA, FQGNSA. Deletions cut 5 bases from V and 5 bases from J, with 30 bases between. The CDR3 covers 19 residues. CDR3 nucleotides: TGTGCCAGCAGCAACCCTTACCGTCGGGGTAGGCCGGGCTTTTATGGCTACACCTTC. As protein: CASSNPYRRGRPGFYGYTF. The full variable domain, rest sourced from reference TRBV7-2 and TRBJ1-2, is GAGVSQSPSNKVTEKGKDVELRCDPISGHTALYWYRQSLGQGLEFLIYFQGNSAPDKSGLPSDRFSAERTGGSVSTLTIQRTQQEDSAVYLCASSNPYRRGRPGFYGYTFGSGTRLTVV.

The rearrangement joins TRBV29-1 to TRBJ1-4, with 9 nucleotides matching TRBD1. V dropped 7 bases and J dropped 8; count of bases not matched to a gene: 8. CDR1 SQVTM and CDR2 ANQGSEA come from the germline V gene. This CDR3 has 13 amino acids. CDR3 residues: CSAAGQGGEKLFF. The CDR3 DNA is TGCAGCGCCGCGGGACAGGGTGGGGAAAAACTGTTTTTT.

The chain has TRBV27 and TRBJ2-3; 9 nucleotides match TRBD2. Germline values: CDR1 MNHEY, CDR2 SMNVEV (reference sequence). The V gene end was trimmed by 2 bases and the J gene end by 6 bases; junction bases not matched to a gene: 6. This CDR3 is built from 15 residues. CDR3 in amino acids: CASSLASGILDTQYF. Here the CDR3 DNA reads TGTGCCAGCAGTTTAGCTAGCGGGATACTTGATACGCAGTATTTT.